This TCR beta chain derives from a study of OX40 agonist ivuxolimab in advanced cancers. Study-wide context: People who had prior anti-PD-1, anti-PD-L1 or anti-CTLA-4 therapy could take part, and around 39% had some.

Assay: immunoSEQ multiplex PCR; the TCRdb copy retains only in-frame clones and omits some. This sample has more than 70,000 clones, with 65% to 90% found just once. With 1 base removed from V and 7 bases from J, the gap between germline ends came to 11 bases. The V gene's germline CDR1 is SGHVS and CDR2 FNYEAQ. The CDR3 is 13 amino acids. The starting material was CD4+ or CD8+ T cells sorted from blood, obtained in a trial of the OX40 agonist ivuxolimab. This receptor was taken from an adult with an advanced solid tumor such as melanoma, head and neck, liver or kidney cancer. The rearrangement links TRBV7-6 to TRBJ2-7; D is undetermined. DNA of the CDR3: TGTGCCAGCAGCTTAGGACACGCTGGGGAGCAGTACTTC. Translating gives CASSLGHAGEQYF.